The clone carrying this TCR beta chain qualifies as medium-sized. Antigen specificity is unknown. CDR1 and CDR2 (germline): KGHSH, LQKENI. The CDR3 is made up of 14 amino acids. Trimming removed 3 bases from V and 3 bases from J, with 11 bases in between. The data were obtained in a study of early T cells in non-severe SARS-CoV-2 infection. Across the whole study: Sequencing targeted bulk RNA from unsorted whole blood, leaving chains unpaired.

Researchers tagged individual cDNA molecules with unique molecular identifiers. TCRdb used MiXCR to reprocess the 5' RACE reads, holding one entry per CDR3 protein. Of about 27,000 distinct CDR3 sequences detected, 4.5% to 6% appear once; the ten largest clones hold roughly 0.88%. Notes on the study in general: VDJdb matches were skewed toward anti-spike CD8 T cell responses.

The sequence derives from an adult who was a healthcare worker with PCR-confirmed SARS-CoV-2 infection or an uninfected control (not recorded which). The chain couples TRBV18 to TRBJ1-2, with D possibly TRBD1 on 6 matching bases. The sequencing input was whole blood. The CDR3 loop is CASSPSQGYYGYTF. The DNA for the CDR3 is TGTGCCAGCTCACCTTCACAGGGTTACTATGGCTACACCTTC. The full variable domain, rest sourced from reference TRBV18 and TRBJ1-2, is NAGVMQNPRHLVRRRGQEARLRCSPMKGHSHVYWYRQLPEEGLKFMVYLQKENIIDESGMPKERFSAEFPKEGPSILRIQQVVRGDSAAYFCASSPSQGYYGYTFGSGTRLTVV.